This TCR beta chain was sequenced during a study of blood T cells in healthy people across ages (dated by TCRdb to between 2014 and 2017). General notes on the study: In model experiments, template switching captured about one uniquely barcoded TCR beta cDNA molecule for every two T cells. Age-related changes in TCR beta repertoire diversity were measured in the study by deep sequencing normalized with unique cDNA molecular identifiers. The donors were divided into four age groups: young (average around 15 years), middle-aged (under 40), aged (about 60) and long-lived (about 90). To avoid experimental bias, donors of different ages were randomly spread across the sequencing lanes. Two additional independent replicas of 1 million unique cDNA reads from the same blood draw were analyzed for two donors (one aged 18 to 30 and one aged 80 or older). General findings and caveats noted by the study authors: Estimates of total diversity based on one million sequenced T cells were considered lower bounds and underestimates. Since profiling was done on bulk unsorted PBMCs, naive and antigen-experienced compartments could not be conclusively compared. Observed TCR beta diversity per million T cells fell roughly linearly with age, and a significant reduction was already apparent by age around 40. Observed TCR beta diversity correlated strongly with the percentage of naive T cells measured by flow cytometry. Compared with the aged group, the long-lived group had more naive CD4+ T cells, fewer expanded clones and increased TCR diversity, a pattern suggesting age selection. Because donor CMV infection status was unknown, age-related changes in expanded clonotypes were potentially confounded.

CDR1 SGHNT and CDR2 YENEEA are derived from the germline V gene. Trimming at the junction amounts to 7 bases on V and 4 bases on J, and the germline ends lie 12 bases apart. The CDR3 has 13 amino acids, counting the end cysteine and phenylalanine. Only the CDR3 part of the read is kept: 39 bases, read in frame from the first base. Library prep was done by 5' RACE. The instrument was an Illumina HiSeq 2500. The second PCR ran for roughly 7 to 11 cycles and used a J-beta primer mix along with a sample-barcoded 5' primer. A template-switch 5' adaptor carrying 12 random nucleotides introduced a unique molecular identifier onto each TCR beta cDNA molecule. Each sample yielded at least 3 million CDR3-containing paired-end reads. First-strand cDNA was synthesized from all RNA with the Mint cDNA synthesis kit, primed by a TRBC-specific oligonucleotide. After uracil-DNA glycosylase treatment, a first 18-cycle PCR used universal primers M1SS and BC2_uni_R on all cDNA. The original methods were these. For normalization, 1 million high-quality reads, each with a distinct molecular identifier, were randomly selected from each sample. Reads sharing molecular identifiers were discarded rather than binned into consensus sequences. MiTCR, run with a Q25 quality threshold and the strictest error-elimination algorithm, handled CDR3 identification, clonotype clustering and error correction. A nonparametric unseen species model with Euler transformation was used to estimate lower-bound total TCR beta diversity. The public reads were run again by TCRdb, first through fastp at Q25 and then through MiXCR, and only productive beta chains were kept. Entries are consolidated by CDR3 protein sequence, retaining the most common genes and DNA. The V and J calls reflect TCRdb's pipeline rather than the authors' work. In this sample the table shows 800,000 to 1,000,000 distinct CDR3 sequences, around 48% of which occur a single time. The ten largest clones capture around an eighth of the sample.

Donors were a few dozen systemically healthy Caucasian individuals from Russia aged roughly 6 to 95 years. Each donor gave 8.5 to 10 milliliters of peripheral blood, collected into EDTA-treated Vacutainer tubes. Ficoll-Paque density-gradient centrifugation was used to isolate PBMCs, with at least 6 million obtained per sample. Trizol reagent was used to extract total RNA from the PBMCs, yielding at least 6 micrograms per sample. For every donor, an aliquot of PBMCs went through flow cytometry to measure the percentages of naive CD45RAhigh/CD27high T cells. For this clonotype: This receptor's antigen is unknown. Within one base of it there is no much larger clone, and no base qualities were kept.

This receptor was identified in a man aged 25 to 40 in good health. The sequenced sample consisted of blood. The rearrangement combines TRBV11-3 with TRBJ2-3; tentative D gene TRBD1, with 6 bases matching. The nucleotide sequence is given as TGTGCCAGCACCCCGGCAGGGGCAGATACGCAGTATTTT. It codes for CASTPAGADTQYF.